This T cell receptor (beta chain) came from a study of T-cell reconstitution after alpha-beta-depleted transplantation in children. The CDR3 is 16 amino acids. V dropped 4 bases and J dropped 10 bases, with 23 bases sitting between them. The germline V gene has CDR1 LGHNA and CDR2 YNFKEQ. It was with unique molecular identifiers that the TCRbeta library was prepared. Using its own MiXCR run on the PCR reads, TCRdb lists one record per CDR3 protein. The table has about 640,000 distinct CDR3 sequences, roughly 15% seen once; the top ten hold 1.1%. The chain recombines TRBV4-2 with TRBJ1-5; D possibly corresponds to TRBD1 (6 bases). This clonotype was obtained from a human donor who donated a stem cell graft to a child with acute myeloid leukemia. The sequences come from PBMCs from the stem cell graft donor, collected from the stem cell graft. Here the CDR3 DNA reads TGTGCCAGCAGCCCCCGGGACACCAACCCGAAGGATCCCCAGCATTTT. This translates into CASSPRDTNPKDPQHF.